Below are 28 T cell receptor beta chains sequenced from a single sample in a study of graft-versus-host responses after intestinal transplantation. For these receptors, no antigen is known. Repertoires were generated with immunoSEQ multiplex PCR, while TCRdb's copy carries only in-frame clones and drops some. The data show approximately 81,000 clones, around 87% seen once. This sample comprised unstimulated CD8+ T cells sorted from spleen or lymph node cells, obtained before transplant. Receptors originate from a human donor who was the organ donor for an intestinal transplant.

The CDR3 nucleotides read TGTGCCAGCAGTCATTTATTGAACACTGAAGCTTTCTTT. This translates into CASSHLLNTEAFF. The V call is TRBV6-6, the J call TRBJ1-1; D gene unclear. The CDR3 spans 13 residues. The germline CDR1 and CDR2 sequences are MNHNY and SVGAGI (reference sequence). V gave up 5 bases and J gave up 0 bases, with 7 bases separating them.

The table lists this clone with a few counts. The chain recombines TRBV7-8 with TRBJ1-1, with D tentatively TRBD1 (5 bases). Trimming took off 5 bases at V and 1 base at J, with 20 bases between the two ends. The germline CDR1 and CDR2 sequences are SGHVS and FQNEAQ. This CDR3 spans 17 amino acids. In nucleotides, the CDR3 is TGTGCCAGCAGCCTTAAATGGGGGGACCCTTCGAACACTGAAGCTTTCTTT. This codes for CASSLKWGDPSNTEAFF.

The gene calls are TRBV10-3 and TRBJ2-2; D is unresolved. Germline values: CDR1 ENHRY, CDR2 SYGVKD. Between the trimmed V and J ends, which lost 3 bases and 7 bases, there was a span of 15 bases. The CDR3 is made up of 15 amino acids. The CDR3 nucleotides read TGTGCCATCAGTGACCTAATATGGGTTTACGGGGAGCTGTTTTTT. Its protein product is CAISDLIWVYGELFF.

The chain links TRBV5-1 to TRBJ1-1, with D uncertain. Trimming shortened V by 0 bases and J by 4 bases, and 7 bases separated the two germline ends. The CDR3 sequence is 13 residues long. Germline V gene data show CDR1 as SGHRS and CDR2 as YFSETQ. The CDR3 DNA reads TGCGCCAGCAGCTTGGGGGTTACCACTGAAGCTTTCTTT. This translates into CASSLGVTTEAFF.

The rearrangement joins TRBV7-9 to TRBJ2-7; TRBD2 aligns across 7 bases. Trimming took 5 bases from V and 3 from J; bases not matched to a gene: 10. The CDR3 runs 15 residues. CDR1 and CDR2 from the germline V gene are SEHNR and FQNEAQ (reference sequence). The CDR3 nucleotides read TGTGCCAGCAGCCCGAGCGGGGAAAGTCACTACGAGCAGTACTTC. It codes for CASSPSGESHYEQYF.

The V call is TRBV4-2, the J call TRBJ2-7, with 7 bases that match TRBD2. Germline V gene data show CDR1 as LGHNA and CDR2 as YNFKEQ. The ends lost 1 base at V and 0 bases at J; junction bases unmatched: 6. The CDR3 covers 16 residues. DNA of the CDR3: TGTGCCAGCAGCCAAGGGGTCGGGGGGTCCTCCTACGAGCAGTACTTC. This codes for CASSQGVGGSSYEQYF.

V and J are TRBV27 and TRBJ2-7, with D possibly TRBD2 on 6 matching bases. With 2 bases removed from V and 3 bases from J, the gap between germline ends came to 14 bases. Germline loops: CDR1 MNHEY, CDR2 SMNVEV (reference sequence). The CDR3 is made up of 15 amino acids. The CDR3 loop is CASSLGGAWNYEQYF. The DNA for the CDR3 is TGTGCCAGCAGTTTAGGCGGGGCATGGAACTACGAGCAGTACTTC.

In its sample, this clone was seen once. The chain combines TRBV7-2 with TRBJ1-1, with TRBD1 matching 7 bases. Trimming cost V 5 bases and J 3 bases; bases outside gene matches: 9. CDR3 length: 15 residues. The germline V gene encodes CDR1 SGHTA and CDR2 FQGNSA. The CDR3 spells CASSLLGQGDTEAFF. Written as DNA, the CDR3 is TGTGCCAGCAGCCTACTCGGCCAGGGGGACACTGAAGCTTTCTTT.

This clone was recorded a few times. The chain employs TRBV19 and TRBJ1-2; TRBD1 might be the D (6 bases). Germline-derived CDR1 and CDR2 are LNHDA and SQIVND (reference sequence). The CDR3 is 14 amino acids. Between the trimmed V and J ends, which lost 6 bases and 0 bases, there was a span of 11 bases. The CDR3 bases are TGTGCCAGTAGCGCCCACAGGGCTAACTATGGCTACACCTTC. Protein product: CASSAHRANYGYTF. Variable domain in full (rest from reference TRBV19 and TRBJ1-2): DGGITQSPKYLFRKEGQNVTLSCEQNLNHDAMYWYRQDPGQGLRLIYYSQIVNDFQKGDIAEGYSVSREKKESFPLTVTSAQKNPTAFYLCASSAHRANYGYTFGSGTRLTVV.

The V and J genes are TRBV5-6 and TRBJ2-5; perhaps D is TRBD1 or TRBD2 (6 bases each). The CDR3 runs to 16 residues. V was clipped by 2 bases and J by 2 bases, with 16 bases between them. Germline V lookup: CDR1 SGHDT, CDR2 YYEEEE. In DNA, the CDR3 is TGTGCCAGCAGCTTTCCGAGGGGGGTCGGTCAAGAGACCCAGTACTTC. Amino acids: CASSFPRGVGQETQYF.

The CDR3 coding sequence is TGTGCCAGCAGCTCCTCAGTGAACACTGAAGCTTTCTTT. Translating gives CASSSSVNTEAFF. The chain employs TRBV7-7 and TRBJ1-1; D is uncertain. Looked up from germline, CDR1 is SSHAT and CDR2 is FNYEAQ (reference sequence). The CDR3 has 13 residues. Trimming stripped 4 bases from V and 0 bases from J, with 6 bases between.

This chain links TRBV6-5 with TRBJ2-1; D call uncertain. V gave up 5 bases and J gave up 4 bases, with 6 bases separating them. The CDR3 is 12 amino acids. Germline loops: CDR1 MNHEY, CDR2 SVGAGI. The CDR3 bases are TGTGCCAGCAGTGAAGGGTACAATGAGCAGTTCTTC. Translated: CASSEGYNEQFF.

In its sample, this clone was seen a few times. The V gene is TRBV6-1, the J gene TRBJ1-2; D ambiguous. This CDR3 contains 13 residues. In germline, CDR1 is MNHNS, CDR2 SASEGT. V lost 2 bases and J lost 4, with 8 bases in between. The CDR3, as DNA: TGTGCCAGCAGTGAAAGGACCCTCTATGGCTACACCTTC. It encodes CASSERTLYGYTF.

The DNA of the CDR3 is TGTGCCAGCAGCCCAACTATAAGAGGTATCGATGAGCAGTTCTTC. It yields the protein CASSPTIRGIDEQFF. The J gene is TRBJ2-1, the V gene TRBV7-7; D is unresolved. The germline V gene encodes CDR1 SSHAT and CDR2 FNYEAQ (reference sequence). V lost 5 bases to trimming and J lost 8 bases, with 19 bases between them. CDR3 size: 15 residues.

This chain links TRBV7-2 with TRBJ1-2; 8 bases line up with TRBD1. This CDR3 is 16 amino acids long. V dropped 5 bases and J dropped 3; count of bases not matched to a gene: 11. Per germline, CDR1 SGHTA and CDR2 FQGNSA. CDR3 amino acids: CASSLTPPDRDYGYTF. For the CDR3, the DNA is TGTGCCAGCAGCCTAACCCCCCCGGACAGGGACTATGGCTACACCTTC.

The DNA for the CDR3 is TGTGCCAGTAGTATAGATCGGTCGTGGAGCACAGATACGCAGTATTTT. It is translated as CASSIDRSWSTDTQYF. The rearrangement links TRBV19 to TRBJ2-3; no clear D gene. This CDR3 is built from 16 residues. The V end was cut by 0 bases, the J end by 0 bases, with 10 bases between. From germline, CDR1 is LNHDA and CDR2 SQIVND (reference sequence). Looking up the rest from reference TRBV19 and TRBJ2-3 gives the full variable domain: DGGITQSPKYLFRKEGQNVTLSCEQNLNHDAMYWYRQDPGQGLRLIYYSQIVNDFQKGDIAEGYSVSREKKESFPLTVTSAQKNPTAFYLCASSIDRSWSTDTQYFGPGTRLTVL.

V gene TRBV5-1 combines with J gene TRBJ2-2; D tentatively fits TRBD1 or TRBD2 (5 bases each). Per the germline V gene, CDR1 is SGHRS and CDR2 is YFSETQ. CDR3 length: 16 amino acids. V was trimmed by 4 bases and J by 5 bases, leaving 18 bases between them. The chain's CDR3 is CASSPVGVPGTGELFF. CDR3 nucleotides: TGCGCCAGCAGCCCCGTGGGGGTCCCGGGGACCGGGGAGCTGTTTTTT.

The CDR3 loop reads CASSLGTGSYQPQHF. The CDR3 coding sequence is TGTGCCAGCAGTCTAGGGACAGGGTCATATCAGCCCCAGCATTTT. The chain has TRBV28 and TRBJ1-5, with 9 bases aligning to TRBD1. The J segment lost 5 bases and the V segment lost 5 bases, leaving 7 bases of the junction unmatched. CDR1 is MDHEN and CDR2 is SYDVKM in the germline V gene. This CDR3 is built from 15 residues.

The V and J genes are TRBV4-1 and TRBJ1-2; 7 nucleotides match TRBD1. The CDR3 length is 16 residues. Trimming cost V 1 base and J 5 bases; bases outside gene matches: 10. Germline V gene sequence: CDR1 MGHRA, CDR2 YSYEKL. The DNA for the CDR3 is TGCGCCAGCAGCCAAGCCGGGGGACAGCTTCCTTATGGCTACACCTTC. Its translation is CASSQAGGQLPYGYTF.

The CDR3 coding sequence is TGCGCCAGCAGCCGTTCCTGGGCAGTTTCTAATGAAAAACTGTTTTTT. It is translated as CASSRSWAVSNEKLFF. This sequence joins TRBV4-1 and TRBJ1-4; D remains ambiguous. Trimming pared 4 bases from V and 3 bases from J, leaving 15 bases between. The CDR3 totals 16 residues. Per germline, CDR1 MGHRA and CDR2 YSYEKL.

The rearrangement joins TRBV6-1 to TRBJ1-3; D is uncertain. Germline assignment: CDR1 MNHNS and CDR2 SASEGT. V gave up 5 bases and J gave up 4 bases, with 12 bases separating them. The CDR3 consists of 14 residues. The DNA for the CDR3 is TGTGCCAGCAGTCCCGAACAGCGCGGAAACACCATATATTTT. Translating gives CASSPEQRGNTIYF.

The chain carries TRBV2 and TRBJ2-2; tentative D call: TRBD2 (7 bases). The CDR3 is 14 amino acids. The V end was cut by 4 bases, the J end by 7 bases, with 13 bases between. The germline gives CDR1 SNHLY, CDR2 FYNNEI. The CDR3 here is CASSAGGLLGELFF. Written as DNA, the CDR3 is TGTGCCAGCAGTGCGGGGGGCCTGCTCGGGGAGCTGTTTTTT.

The chain is built from TRBV28 and TRBJ1-2, with D uncertain. The germline V gene has CDR1 MDHEN and CDR2 SYDVKM. There are 12 residues in the CDR3. V shed 5 bases and J shed 2 bases, with 6 bases lying between them. The CDR3 region is CASSPGNYGYTF. Here the CDR3 DNA reads TGTGCCAGCAGTCCGGGGAACTATGGCTACACCTTC.

This clone was observed once. This chain uses TRBV2 with TRBJ2-7, with D maybe TRBD1 (6 bases). Germline V gene sequence: CDR1 SNHLY, CDR2 FYNNEI. This CDR3 spans 14 amino acids. The V end lost 6 bases, the J end lost 2 bases, and 14 bases lay between the germline ends. This chain's CDR3 is CASSGRDTTYEQYF. CDR3 coding DNA: TGTGCCAGCAGCGGCCGGGACACAACCTACGAGCAGTACTTC.

The chain combines TRBV29-1 with TRBJ2-2, with a possible D match to TRBD2 (6 bases). The ends were cut back, 6 bases at V and 3 bases at J, with 14 bases in the middle. Germline CDR1 SQVTM, CDR2 ANQGSEA. This CDR3 is 14 amino acids long. The CDR3 sequence is CSVRSGVDTGELFF. CDR3 coding DNA: TGCAGCGTAAGGTCGGGGGTTGACACCGGGGAGCTGTTTTTT.

The V call is TRBV9, the J call TRBJ2-6; D is ambiguous. V shed 1 base and J shed 0 bases, with 11 bases lying between them. Germline CDR1 and CDR2: SGDLS and YYNGEE. This CDR3 spans 17 amino acids. For the CDR3, the DNA is TGTGCCAGCAGCGTACAGTCAAGGTCCTCTGGGGCCAACGTCCTGACTTTC. Translated, it gives CASSVQSRSSGANVLTF.

The chain is built from TRBV10-3 and TRBJ2-2, with D perhaps TRBD1 (6 bases). Germline assignment: CDR1 ENHRY and CDR2 SYGVKD. V lost 10 bases and J lost 4, with 16 bases in between. The CDR3 contains 14 residues. The CDR3, as DNA: TGTGCCAGCTCGCAGGGGCAACTCACCGGGGAGCTGTTTTTT. Protein product: CASSQGQLTGELFF.

The chain links TRBV2 to TRBJ2-3, with D perhaps TRBD1 or TRBD2 (6 bases each). V was clipped by 10 bases and J by 1 base, with 21 bases between them. Germline V CDR1 and CDR2: SNHLY, FYNNEI. The CDR3 is made up of 16 amino acids. Here the CDR3 reads CATSNREVRGTDTQYF. The CDR3 region has the DNA TGTGCCACATCTAACAGGGAGGTGAGGGGCACAGATACGCAGTATTTT.